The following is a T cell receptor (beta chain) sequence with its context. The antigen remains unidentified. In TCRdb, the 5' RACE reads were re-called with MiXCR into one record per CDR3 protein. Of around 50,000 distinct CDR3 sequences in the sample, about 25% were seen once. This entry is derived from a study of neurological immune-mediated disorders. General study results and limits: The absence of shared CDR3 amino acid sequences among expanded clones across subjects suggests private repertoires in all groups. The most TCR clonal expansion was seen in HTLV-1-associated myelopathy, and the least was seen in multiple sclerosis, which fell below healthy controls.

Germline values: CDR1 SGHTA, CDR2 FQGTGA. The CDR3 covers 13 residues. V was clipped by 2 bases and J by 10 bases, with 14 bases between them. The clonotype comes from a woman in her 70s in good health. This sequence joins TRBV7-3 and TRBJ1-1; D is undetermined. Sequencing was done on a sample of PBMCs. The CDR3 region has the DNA TGTGCCAGCAGCTTATATCCCGCCGTGGGAGCTTTCTTT. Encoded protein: CASSLYPAVGAFF. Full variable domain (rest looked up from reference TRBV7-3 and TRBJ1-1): GAGVSQTPSNKVTEKGKYVELRCDPISGHTALYWYRQSLGQGPEFLIYFQGTGAADDSGLPNDRFFAVRPEGSVSTLKIQRTERGDSAVYLCASSLYPAVGAFFGQGTRLTVV.